The entry that follows covers one T cell receptor (beta chain) sequence. The data were obtained in a study of PD-L1 blockade in urothelial cancer. V dropped 5 bases and J dropped 3; count of bases not matched to a gene: 7. CDR1 is SGHNT, CDR2 YENEEA, per germline. The CDR3 loop spans 15 amino acids. The table came from immunoSEQ multiplex PCR; TCRdb's copy has only in-frame clones and leaves some out. Altogether approximately 52,000 clones are present, roughly 80% being singletons, with the ten largest covering 3.6%. The material sequenced was PBMCs, taken around atezolizumab (anti-PD-L1) treatment. This TCR derives from a man aged 65 to 79 with urothelial cancer. The V gene is TRBV11-3, the J gene TRBJ2-1, with TRBD1 matching 7 bases. CDR3 nucleotide sequence: TGTGCCAGCAGCCCACGGGCAGGGGGCTACAATGAGCAGTTCTTC. Protein: CASSPRAGGYNEQFF.